The 13 T cell receptor beta chains below come from one sample, sequenced in a study of T-cell memory formation after mild COVID-19. TCRdb used MiXCR to reprocess the 5' RACE reads, holding one entry per CDR3 protein. The data hold approximately 98,000 distinct CDR3 sequences, with around 17% observed a single time. Sequencing used PBMCs or a T cell subset sorted from them (not recorded which). The receptors here all came from a man between 18 and 29 years old who had mild COVID-19 (a few samples of this study predate the infection). Cell type and time point are not known.

The genes are TRBV6-1 and TRBJ2-2; no definite D call. This CDR3 has 15 amino acids. CDR1 and CDR2 (germline): MNHNS, SASEGT. V was clipped by 8 bases and J by 4 bases, with 17 bases between them. Here the CDR3 reads CASSPLWGSTGELFF. CDR3 DNA sequence: TGTGCCAGCTCACCATTGTGGGGTAGCACCGGGGAGCTGTTTTTT.

The chain joins TRBV12-3 or TRBV12-4 to TRBJ1-1; the D is unclear. The ends were cut back, 8 bases at V and 4 bases at J, with 17 bases in the middle. The CDR3 sequence is 14 residues long. In nucleotides, the CDR3 is TGTGCCAGCTTACCCGGCGAGTGGTCCACTGAAGCTTTCTTT. Translating gives CASLPGEWSTEAFF.

CDR3 sequence: CAIQSSSYEQYF. Written as DNA, the CDR3 is TGTGCCATCCAATCTAGCTCCTACGAGCAGTACTTC. V and J are TRBV10-3 and TRBJ2-7; D unresolved. The V end lost 8 bases, the J end lost 0 bases, and 8 bases lay between the germline ends. Per germline, CDR1 ENHRY and CDR2 SYGVKD. This CDR3 has 12 amino acids.

This clonotype was found a few times. This chain uses TRBV10-3 with TRBJ1-2, with a tentative D call TRBD1 (5 bases). Germline CDR1 reads ENHRY; CDR2 reads SYGVKD. The CDR3 extends over 14 amino acids. Trimming stripped 2 bases from V and 3 bases from J, with 10 bases between. CDR3 amino acids: CAISELGRDYGYTF. The CDR3 coding sequence is TGTGCCATCAGTGAGCTGGGGCGTGACTATGGCTACACCTTC.

The chain combines TRBV24-1 with TRBJ2-1; D unresolved. Germline-derived CDR1 and CDR2 are KGHDR and SFDVKD. The germline V and J ends were trimmed by 3 bases and 6 bases, with 5 bases remaining between them. The CDR3 consists of 12 residues. This chain's CDR3 is CATSDPANEQFF. In nucleotides, the CDR3 is TGTGCCACCAGTGATCCAGCCAATGAGCAGTTCTTC.

The chain uses TRBV7-3 and TRBJ2-2; 10 nucleotides match TRBD2. Germline lookup yields CDR1 SGHTA and CDR2 FQGTGA. The CDR3 consists of 16 residues. The trim removed 5 bases at V and 4 bases at J, leaving 7 bases unmatched. The CDR3: CASSPAGGLGTGELFF. CDR3 bases: TGTGCCAGCAGCCCAGCGGGGGGGCTCGGCACCGGGGAGCTGTTTTTT. Together with reference TRBV7-3 and TRBJ2-2, the CDR3 gives the full variable domain: GAGVSQTPSNKVTEKGKYVELRCDPISGHTALYWYRQSLGQGPEFLIYFQGTGAADDSGLPNDRFFAVRPEGSVSTLKIQRTERGDSAVYLCASSPAGGLGTGELFFGEGSRLTVL.

V is TRBV5-1 and J is TRBJ1-1; D is unresolved. The CDR3 extends over 15 amino acids. Germline V CDR1 and CDR2: SGHRS, YFSETQ. Trimming pared 3 bases from V and 4 bases from J, leaving 16 bases between. DNA of the CDR3: TGCGCCAGCAGCTCCTGGTCCTTGGGCTCCACTGAAGCTTTCTTT. Amino acid sequence: CASSSWSLGSTEAFF.

This clonotype was observed a handful of times. The rearrangement links TRBV7-6 to TRBJ2-1; 11 nucleotides agree with TRBD1. CDR1 SGHVS and CDR2 FNYEAQ come from the germline V gene. V was clipped by 2 bases and J by 8 bases; unmatched bases: 5. The CDR3 has 15 amino acids. The CDR3 here is CASSLYGQGAYEQFF. The CDR3 coding sequence is TGTGCCAGCAGCTTATACGGACAGGGGGCGTATGAGCAGTTCTTC.

The chain carries TRBV3-1 and TRBJ1-1; D call uncertain. V was cut by 2 bases and J by 0 bases, with 7 bases left in between. CDR1 and CDR2 from the germline V gene are LGHDT and YNNKEL (reference sequence). The CDR3 loop spans 14 amino acids. As DNA, the CDR3 is TGTGCCAGCAGCCAAACAGTCATGAACACTGAAGCTTTCTTT. Translating it yields CASSQTVMNTEAFF.

This chain joins TRBV6-5 and TRBJ1-4; possibly TRBD1 for D (5 bases). CDR3 length equals 15 residues. Germline lookup yields CDR1 MNHEY and CDR2 SVGAGI. Trimming stripped 2 bases from V and 2 bases from J, with 9 bases between. CDR3 bases: TGTGCCAGCAGTTACGGGGGAGCCACTAATGAAAAACTGTTTTTT. It translates to CASSYGGATNEKLFF.

The V call is TRBV10-3, the J call TRBJ2-1; D remains ambiguous. Germline-derived CDR1 and CDR2 are ENHRY and SYGVKD. This CDR3 region has 16 residues. Trimming took 5 bases from V and 7 from J, leaving 21 bases between them. CDR3 residues: CAISRTPQAVENEQFF. In DNA, the CDR3 is TGTGCCATCAGTCGGACCCCCCAGGCTGTCGAGAATGAGCAGTTCTTC.

This clonotype was counted a few times. The chain has TRBV14 and TRBJ2-1, with 12 positions matching TRBD2. The V gene end was trimmed by 4 bases and the J gene end by 2 bases; junction bases not matched to a gene: 6. Germline V gene lookup returns CDR1 SGHDN and CDR2 FVKESK. The CDR3 totals 17 residues. CDR3 residues: CASSLRTSGDTYNEQFF. CDR3 coding DNA: TGTGCCAGCAGCCTACGGACTAGCGGGGATACCTACAATGAGCAGTTCTTC.

This clonotype was picked up a small number of times. This chain uses TRBV6-1 with TRBJ2-1; D possibly corresponds to TRBD1 (5 bases). Germline V CDR1 and CDR2: MNHNS, SASEGT. The CDR3 covers 13 residues. Trimming took off 2 bases at V and 7 bases at J, with 9 bases between the two ends. The CDR3 coding sequence is TGTGCCAGCAGTGAACAGGGTAGGAATGAGCAGTTCTTC. It is translated as CASSEQGRNEQFF.